This T cell receptor (beta chain) originates from a study of OX40 agonist ivuxolimab in advanced cancers. Study details: Patients received ivuxolimab, an intravenous treatment, every 2 weeks at 0.01 to 10 mg/kg.

Repertoires were generated with immunoSEQ multiplex PCR, while TCRdb's copy carries only in-frame clones and drops some. The data show over 20,000 clones, approximately 90% seen once. Germline CDR1 and CDR2: MNHEY and SMNVEV (reference sequence). V was clipped by 5 bases and J by 8 bases, with 16 bases between them. CDR3 size: 14 residues. The V call is TRBV27, the J call TRBJ2-1, with D possibly matching TRBD2 (7 bases). The sequencing here drew on CD4+ or CD8+ T cells sorted from blood, taken in a trial of the OX40 agonist ivuxolimab. The receptor was derived from an adult with an advanced solid tumor such as melanoma, head and neck, liver or kidney cancer. The CDR3 loop is CASSVSGGAYEQFF. The CDR3 region has the DNA TGTGCCAGCAGTGTTAGTGGGGGGGCTTATGAGCAGTTCTTC.